Detailed here is one T cell receptor beta chain. This entry belongs to a study of a mutant IDH1 vaccine in newly diagnosed glioma. The overall study: Most had both radiotherapy and temozolomide beforehand; others had only one.

The junction had 5 bases not matched to a gene; V was cut back by 6 bases and J by 5 bases. Germline values: CDR1 MNHEY, CDR2 SVGAGI. This CDR3 contains 14 residues. The time point: baseline, week 1 (first vaccination visit). Treatment in this sample: pre-vaccination baseline after standard-of-care therapy. This table comes from immunoSEQ multiplex PCR, and its TCRdb copy is limited to in-frame clones, with some not included. The sample lists about 96,000 clones; roughly 75% were seen once. The TCR was taken from a middle-aged man with glioma. Sequencing used PBMCs, obtained from a glioma patient treated with radiotherapy, temozolomide or both. The V gene is TRBV6-5, the J gene TRBJ1-5; 9 nucleotides align to TRBD1. The CDR3 loop is CASSGTGQYQPQHF. The DNA for the CDR3 is TGTGCCAGCAGCGGGACAGGGCAATATCAGCCCCAGCATTTT.